This T cell receptor (beta chain) was sequenced in a study of vaccination and CD4 T cells after COVID-19. Looking at the study overall: Median time from COVID diagnosis to post-COVID sampling was over 95 days (35 to 161). Overlapping spike peptides of SARS-CoV-2, HCoV-NL63, HCoV-OC43 and HCoV-229E stimulated the cells. Control cultures were supplied with a CEFX pool, an HIV-1 Nef pool, or no peptide at all. Overall study findings and caveats: Median SARS-CoV-2-reactive clonotype numbers rose nonsignificantly, about 21 to 38.

On this clonotype: Its antigen remains unidentified.

Regarding treatment: approximately nine-day PBMC culture with coronavirus spike peptide pools or control peptides (ViraFEST assay). The junction had 7 bases not matched to a gene; V was cut back by 3 bases and J by 5 bases. The CDR3 loop spans 15 amino acids. CDR1 and CDR2 (germline): SGHNT, YYREEE (reference sequence). The Oncomine TCR Beta short-read assay generated sequence data from the DNA of cultured CD4+ T cells. TCRdb passed the PCR reads through MiXCR, listing each CDR3 protein once. The sample consists of 15,000 to 25,000 distinct CDR3 sequences, 30% to 40% of them appearing once. The origin of this receptor is a human donor with COVID-19. Sequenced material: cultured CD4+ T cells from blood. The gene calls are TRBV5-4 and TRBJ1-1; 10 bases fit TRBD1. The CDR3 here is CASSSAPGQGTEAFF. The CDR3 nucleotides read TGTGCCAGCAGCTCGGCACCGGGACAGGGGACTGAAGCTTTCTTT.